This TCR beta chain emerged from a study of post-analysis software for immune sequencing data. The CDR3 has 14 amino acids. V was pared by 0 bases and J by 2 bases, with 7 bases between. CDR1 is SQVTM, CDR2 ANQGSEA, per germline. On this clonotype: Its antigen remains unknown.

TCR beta cDNA libraries had unique molecular identifiers. Around 500,000 cDNA molecules were obtained per 1 to 10 million input T cells. TCRdb redid the calling of the PCR reads with MiXCR, one entry per CDR3 protein. Of some 890,000 distinct CDR3 sequences in the sample, around 53% are singletons; the top ten hold approximately 4.3%. Study-wide results and caveats: F measure clustering grouped samples strongly by preparation batch. Among a few TRBV segments more frequent in patients than controls were TRBV5-6, TRBV5-1 and TRBV20-1. Controls' normalized Chao1 diversity significantly exceeded that of multiple sclerosis patients.

V and J are TRBV29-1 and TRBJ2-2; D is ambiguous. The sequence was obtained from a girl aged 10 to 17 with multiple sclerosis. Sequenced material: blood. CDR3 region: CSVEDQSNTGELFF. The CDR3 DNA reads TGCAGCGTTGAAGATCAAAGCAACACCGGGGAGCTGTTTTTT.